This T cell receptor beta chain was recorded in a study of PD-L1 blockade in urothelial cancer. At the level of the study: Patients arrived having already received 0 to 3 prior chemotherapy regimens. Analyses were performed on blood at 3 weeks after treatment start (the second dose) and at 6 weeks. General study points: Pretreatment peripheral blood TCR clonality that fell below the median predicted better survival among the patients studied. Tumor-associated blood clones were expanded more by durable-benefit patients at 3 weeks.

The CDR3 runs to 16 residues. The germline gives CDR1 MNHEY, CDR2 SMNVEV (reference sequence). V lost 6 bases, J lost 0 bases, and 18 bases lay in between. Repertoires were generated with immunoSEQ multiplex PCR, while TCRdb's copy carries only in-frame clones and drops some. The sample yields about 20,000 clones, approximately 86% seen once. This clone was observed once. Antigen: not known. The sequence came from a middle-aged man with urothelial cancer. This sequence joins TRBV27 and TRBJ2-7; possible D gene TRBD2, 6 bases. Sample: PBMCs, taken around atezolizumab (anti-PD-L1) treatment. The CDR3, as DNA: TGTGCCAGCAGCACAGACCGGGGGACCAGCTCCTACGAGCAGTACTTC. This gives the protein CASSTDRGTSSYEQYF.